This TCR beta chain was sequenced in a study of Ad26.COV2.S vaccination and SARS-CoV-2 variants. General study findings and limits: Measurements of TCR breadth and depth may have given underestimates of the total T cell responses. The study found higher spike-specific TCR breadth in vaccine than placebo recipients. Considerable breadth of spike-specific CD8+ and CD4+ T cell responses has reportedly been documented following vaccination.

A word on this clone: Its antigen is currently unknown.

Sequenced by immunoSEQ multiplex PCR; TCRdb stores in-frame clones only, minus some. The sample lists 150,000 to 200,000 clones, approximately 88% occurring once. The CDR3 totals 13 residues. The germline CDR1 and CDR2 sequences are KGHSH and LQKENI. The V and J ends lost 2 bases and 7 bases respectively, with 9 bases between them. The chain has TRBV18 and TRBJ1-5; unclear D gene. The sequencing here drew on peripheral blood, taken after recovery from COVID-19. The sequence derives from a human donor who had recovered from COVID-19. The CDR3 spells CASSPGQGQPQHF. DNA of the CDR3: TGTGCCAGCTCACCAGGGCAAGGGCAGCCCCAGCATTTT.